One and the same sample provided the 11 T cell receptor beta chains below, sequenced in a study of T cell responses to AZD1222 COVID-19 vaccine. Sequenced by immunoSEQ multiplex PCR; TCRdb stores in-frame clones only, minus some. The sample contains 120,000 to 150,000 clones, just over 90% of which appear only once. This sample comprised peripheral blood, obtained on day 0 of AZD1222 vaccination. Every receptor here comes from an adult in good health.

This sequence joins TRBV11-2 and TRBJ2-3, with D possibly matching TRBD2 (7 bases). Germline V gives CDR1 SGHAT, CDR2 FQNNGV. Trimming shortened V by 3 bases and J by 7 bases, and 17 bases separated the two germline ends. The CDR3 length is 15 residues. CDR3 loop: CASSLGGATTYTQYF. In nucleotides, the CDR3 is TGTGCCAGCAGCTTGGGGGGGGCAACTACGTATACGCAGTATTTT. The full variable domain, completed using reference TRBV11-2 and TRBJ2-3, is EAGVAQSPRYKIIEKRQSVAFWCNPISGHATLYWYQQILGQGPKLLIQFQNNGVVDDSQLPKDRFSAERLKGVDSTLKIQPAKLEDSAVYLCASSLGGATTYTQYFGPGTRLTVL.

The chain joins TRBV6-7 to TRBJ2-3; possibly TRBD1 for D (6 bases). TRBV6-7 is recorded as an ORF, its role being uncertain. V gave up 7 bases and J gave up 0 bases, with 14 bases separating them. The CDR3 spans 15 residues. CDR3 sequence (DNA): TGTGCCAGCACTACACAGGGTAGTAGCACAGATACGCAGTATTTT. It specifies CASTTQGSSTDTQYF.

This chain uses TRBV9 with TRBJ2-1; 7 bases match TRBD2. CDR3 length: 15 amino acids. The junction had 7 bases not matched to a gene; V was cut back by 3 bases and J by 4 bases. The germline V gene encodes CDR1 SGDLS and CDR2 YYNGEE. CDR3 sequence reads: CASSAGLPEYNEQFF. The DNA of the CDR3 is TGTGCCAGCAGCGCGGGACTACCCGAATACAATGAGCAGTTCTTC.

The chain is built from TRBV5-6 and TRBJ2-7; 9 nucleotides match TRBD2. Germline CDR1 and CDR2: SGHDT and YYEEEE. The CDR3 loop spans 16 amino acids. Trimming at V came to 3 bases and at J to 3 bases, leaving 10 bases not matched to a gene. CDR3 residues: CASSSGVAGAYYEQYF. DNA for the CDR3: TGTGCCAGCAGCTCGGGGGTAGCGGGAGCCTACTACGAGCAGTACTTC.

V is TRBV18 and J is TRBJ1-1, with 8 bases fitting TRBD1. The CDR3 is made up of 16 amino acids. V lost 6 bases, J lost 0 bases, and 9 bases stayed unmatched. Germline CDR1 and CDR2: KGHSH and LQKENI. As DNA, the CDR3 is TGTGCCAGCTCTCGTGACAGGGGTGGCATGAACACTGAAGCTTTCTTT. Amino acid sequence: CASSRDRGGMNTEAFF.

The chain has TRBV5-6 and TRBJ1-2; D gene uncertain. Trimming cost V 2 bases and J 3 bases, with 11 bases left between them. The CDR3 has 14 amino acids. Germline V gene lookup returns CDR1 SGHDT and CDR2 YYEEEE. CDR3 nucleotide sequence: TGTGCCAGCAGCTTACCGGACCGCTACTATGGCTACACCTTC. This gives the protein CASSLPDRYYGYTF.

V usage is TRBV18 and J usage is TRBJ2-5, with D unresolved. Germline CDR1 and CDR2: KGHSH and LQKENI. This CDR3 is built from 13 residues. V was pared by 8 bases and J by 0 bases, with 10 bases between. In DNA, the CDR3 is TGTGCCAGCCTCCGAGGTCACCAAGAGACCCAGTACTTC. It specifies CASLRGHQETQYF.

The sample holds one count of this clone. The chain employs TRBV2 and TRBJ2-5; D may be TRBD1 or TRBD2 (6 bases each). Germline V gene lookup returns CDR1 SNHLY and CDR2 FYNNEI. Deletions cut 4 bases from V and 5 bases from J, with 14 bases between. The CDR3 covers 14 residues. The CDR3 DNA is TGTGCCAGCAGTGCGAGCGGAGGGGGGGAGACCCAGTACTTC. Its translation is CASSASGGGETQYF.

V is TRBV4-1 and J is TRBJ2-1; no definite D call. There are 11 residues in the CDR3. V was pared by 8 bases and J by 8 bases, with 10 bases between. Germline CDR1 reads MGHRA; CDR2 reads YSYEKL. The CDR3 loop reads CASSEFDEQFF. The CDR3 bases are TGCGCCAGCTCAGAATTCGATGAGCAGTTCTTC.

The rearrangement uses TRBV9 and TRBJ1-2; 7 bases are a match to TRBD1. After removal of 4 bases from V and 4 bases from J, the junction contained 4 bases not matched to a gene. CDR3 length: 13 residues. Germline assignment: CDR1 SGDLS and CDR2 YYNGEE. CDR3 in amino acids: CASSLTGSYGYTF. CDR3 nucleotide sequence: TGTGCCAGCAGCCTGACAGGGAGCTATGGCTACACCTTC.

The chain has TRBV7-8 and TRBJ2-6; unclear D gene. The CDR3 totals 14 residues. Germline CDR1 is SGHVS and CDR2 is FQNEAQ. V lost 2 bases, J lost 6 bases, and 8 bases lay in between. The CDR3 DNA reads TGTGCCAGCAGCTTAAGATCGTCGGCCAACGTCCTGACTTTC. Translation gives CASSLRSSANVLTF.